This TCR beta chain was found in a study of blood T cell repertoires in COVID-19. Overall study: The samples span acute and convalescent COVID-19 from the United States, Italy and Spain. PBMCs, B-cell-depleted T cells, or T cells provided the cDNA or gDNA that made up the material.

The study assigned cohorts using participant-reported clinical history. For recovered donors of Cohort 3, there were two negative PCRs, clearance, or symptom resolution. This CDR3 has 15 amino acids. Per the germline V gene, CDR1 is LNHNV and CDR2 is YYDKDF (reference sequence). TCRdb's table, derived via immunoSEQ multiplex PCR, lists solely in-frame clones and lacks some. Of about 180,000 clones in the sample, about nine tenths were seen once. Comments on this clone: This may be a read error, as it is one base from a much larger clone.

This chain links TRBV15 with TRBJ1-2, with 7 bases matching TRBD1. Specimen: PBMCs or T cells enriched from blood (not recorded which). This clonotype originated in a woman under 30 who had recovered from COVID-19. CDR3 protein: CVTSSQDRSTYGYTF. The CDR3 coding sequence is TGTGTCACCAGCAGCCAGGACAGGAGCACCTATGGCTACACCTTC.